The 18 T cell receptor beta chains given below trace back to one sample, sequenced in a study of sequential checkpoint blockade in melanoma. As for treatment: randomized to nivolumab then ipilimumab (arm A) or the reverse (arm B). TCRdb's copy holds only in-frame clones and misses some; the assay was immunoSEQ multiplex PCR. This table holds fewer than 15,000 clones, roughly 76% found once. The specimen was CD8+ T cells sorted from blood (inferred from file names), collected from a patient given nivolumab and ipilimumab in sequence. The receptors were sampled from a human patient with melanoma. Some clones in this sample may be carry-over from other donors' samples.

This chain links TRBV11-1 with TRBJ2-3; TRBD2 matches 11 bases. Germline lookup yields CDR1 SGHAT and CDR2 FQDESV (reference sequence). This CDR3 is built from 16 residues. The junction had 5 bases not matched to a gene; V was cut back by 5 bases and J by 1 base. The CDR3 coding sequence is TGTGCCAGCAGCGCGCCGGGACTAGCGGGCACAGATACGCAGTATTTT. Amino acid sequence: CASSAPGLAGTDTQYF.

The table lists this clone with a few counts. The rearrangement links TRBV6-4 to TRBJ2-1; the match to TRBD1 covers 10 bases. J gave up 7 bases and V 7 bases, and 10 bases lay outside the gene matches. This CDR3 is 15 amino acids long. The V gene's germline CDR1 is MRHNA and CDR2 SNTAGT. The CDR3 spells CASTETGGASNEQFF. The CDR3 DNA reads as TGTGCCAGCACCGAGACAGGGGGCGCGTCGAATGAGCAGTTCTTC.

The chain has TRBV5-1 and TRBJ2-7, with 7 bases matching TRBD1. The CDR3 covers 15 residues. The germline gives CDR1 SGHRS, CDR2 YFSETQ. Trimming removed 3 bases from V and 3 bases from J; junction bases left unmatched: 9. The CDR3 spells CASSWMTGQGYEQYF. The CDR3 nucleotides are TGCGCCAGCAGCTGGATGACAGGGCAAGGCTACGAGCAGTACTTC.

The gene calls are TRBV7-2 and TRBJ2-3; 8 nucleotides align to TRBD1. V lost 6 bases, J lost 3 bases, and 8 bases stayed unmatched. In germline, CDR1 is SGHTA, CDR2 FQGNSA. The CDR3 is 15 amino acids. DNA for the CDR3: TGTGCCAGCAGAGGGCAGGGGGCGCGAACAGATACGCAGTATTTT. Its protein product is CASRGQGARTDTQYF.

This clone was counted a few times. The chain uses TRBV11-2 and TRBJ2-7; maybe TRBD2 (6 bases). The V gene's germline CDR1 is SGHAT and CDR2 FQNNGV. V lost 1 base and J 2 bases, leaving 9 bases between the germline ends. The CDR3 covers 14 residues. This CDR3 is CASSLGTITYEQYF. As DNA, the CDR3 is TGTGCCAGCAGCTTAGGGACTATAACCTACGAGCAGTACTTC.

The V call is TRBV4-2, the J call TRBJ1-2, with D perhaps TRBD1 (6 bases). V lost 3 bases and J 8 bases, leaving 19 bases between the germline ends. The germline CDR1 and CDR2 sequences are LGHNA and YNFKEQ. This CDR3 has 15 residues. The CDR3 nucleotides are TGTGCCAGCAGCCAGGCTACAGGGCCCGTACGGGGCTACACCTTC. This sequence encodes CASSQATGPVRGYTF.

Here the CDR3 DNA reads TGTGCCAGCAGCGAGAACAGGGGAGCGAAGCGAGAGACCCAGTACTTC. Protein: CASSENRGAKRETQYF. The chain recombines TRBV27 with TRBJ2-5, with 7 bases aligning to TRBD1. The V gene end was trimmed by 6 bases and the J gene end by 4 bases; junction bases not matched to a gene: 14. The germline gives CDR1 MNHEY, CDR2 SMNVEV (reference sequence). The CDR3 consists of 16 residues.

The chain couples TRBV9 to TRBJ2-7; the D gene is possibly TRBD1 (5 bases). This CDR3 is 13 amino acids long. V lost 3 bases to trimming and J lost 5 bases, with 12 bases between them. From germline, CDR1 is SGDLS and CDR2 YYNGEE. The CDR3 loop reads CASSGSQGNEQYF. CDR3 bases: TGTGCCAGCAGCGGGTCTCAGGGAAACGAGCAGTACTTC.

In regard to this clone: Other DNA sequences in this specimen translate into the identical CDR3. The chain uses TRBV14 and TRBJ1-6; D is uncertain. The CDR3 is made up of 18 amino acids. Trimming shortened V by 1 base and J by 0 bases, and 13 bases separated the two germline ends. The germline CDR1 and CDR2 sequences are SGHDN and FVKESK. CDR3 DNA sequence: TGTGCCAGCAGCCAAGTCCCCTTACAGAGCTCCTATAATTCACCCCTCCACTTT. Residues: CASSQVPLQSSYNSPLHF.

This clone was observed a handful of times. The chain uses TRBV19 and TRBJ1-5, with 8 bases aligning to TRBD1. This CDR3 has 15 residues. V was clipped by 5 bases and J by 0 bases; unmatched bases: 3. CDR1 is LNHDA and CDR2 is SQIVND in the germline V gene (reference sequence). The CDR3 DNA sequence: TGTGCCAGTAGTTGGACAGGGTCTAGCAATCAGCCCCAGCATTTT. Translating it yields CASSWTGSSNQPQHF.

This clone was detected only once. This chain links TRBV4-3 with TRBJ1-1; the D is unclear. CDR1 is LGHNA, CDR2 YSLEER, per germline. This CDR3 has 13 residues. Trimming shortened V by 4 bases and J by 0 bases, and 6 bases separated the two germline ends. The CDR3 spells CASSLQLNTEAFF. The CDR3 DNA is TGCGCCAGCAGCCTACAGCTGAACACTGAAGCTTTCTTT.

The genes are TRBV5-1 and TRBJ2-1; 7 bases fit TRBD2. This CDR3 is built from 15 residues. Germline V gene data show CDR1 as SGHRS and CDR2 as YFSETQ. Unmatched junction bases numbered 11, after V lost 4 bases and J lost 7 bases. CDR3 DNA: TGCGCCAGCAGCCCAGGGAGGGTAGTAATGAATGAGCAGTTCTTC. It encodes CASSPGRVVMNEQFF.

The chain combines TRBV2 with TRBJ1-2; the D is unclear. The CDR3 covers 10 residues. Trimming shortened V by 6 bases and J by 7 bases, and 6 bases separated the two germline ends. Germline V gene lookup returns CDR1 SNHLY and CDR2 FYNNEI. The CDR3 nucleotides read TGTGCCAGCAGAGTCGGTGGCTACACCTTC. Translation gives CASRVGGYTF.

This chain uses TRBV9 with TRBJ1-5; 8 bases agree with TRBD1. J lost 7 bases, V lost 3 bases, and 9 bases had no gene match. The CDR3 loop spans 15 amino acids. CDR1 and CDR2 (germline): SGDLS, YYNGEE. The DNA for the CDR3 is TGTGCCAGCAGCGGGACAGGGACTAAGATCCAGCCCCAGCATTTT. The encoded protein is CASSGTGTKIQPQHF.

The chain carries TRBV11-2 and TRBJ1-1, with D unclear. CDR3 length: 12 residues. Trimming stripped 1 base from V and 6 bases from J, with 6 bases between. Germline V gene lookup returns CDR1 SGHAT and CDR2 FQNNGV. Here the CDR3 DNA reads TGTGCCAGCAGCTTAGGGGCCGCTGAAGCTTTCTTT. It translates to CASSLGAAEAFF.

The V gene is TRBV10-3, the J gene TRBJ2-5; 11 bases line up with TRBD1. The CDR3 is 14 residues long. Germline CDR1 is ENHRY and CDR2 is SYGVKD. Germline trimming cut 4 bases from V and 5 bases from J; bases unmatched to any gene: 3. DNA of the CDR3: TGTGCCATCAGTGGGGACAGGGGGATCGAGACCCAGTACTTC. Its translation: CAISGDRGIETQYF.

The rearrangement joins TRBV7-6 to TRBJ2-7; no firm D call. Trimming removed 9 bases at V and 2 bases at J, with 11 bases between. The CDR3 has 12 amino acids. The V gene's germline CDR1 is SGHVS and CDR2 FNYEAQ. The CDR3: CASTDNAYEQYF. The CDR3 region has the DNA TGTGCCAGTACAGATAACGCCTACGAGCAGTACTTC.

This rearrangement joins TRBV29-1 to TRBJ2-5, with 7 bases aligning to TRBD1. The ends lost 2 bases at V and 4 bases at J; junction bases unmatched: 7. This CDR3 is 14 amino acids long. CDR1 is SQVTM and CDR2 is ANQGSEA in the germline V gene. CDR3 bases: TGCAGCGTTGAAAGGGGGCTGGGGCGAGAGACCCAGTACTTC. This sequence encodes CSVERGLGRETQYF.